This TCR beta chain is drawn from a study of T-cell reconstitution after alpha-beta-depleted transplantation in children. Germline V gene data show CDR1 as DFQATT and CDR2 as SNEGSKA (reference sequence). V gave up 5 bases and J gave up 4 bases, with 18 bases separating them. The CDR3 contains 15 residues. Unique molecular identifiers were incorporated into the prepared TCRbeta library. From the PCR reads, TCRdb called clonotypes with MiXCR, one entry per CDR3 protein. The data show about 540,000 distinct CDR3 sequences, around 19% seen once. The sequenced sample was PBMCs from the stem cell graft donor, obtained from the stem cell graft. This TCR came from a human donor who donated a stem cell graft to a child with acute lymphoblastic leukemia. This chain uses TRBV20-1 with TRBJ2-1; no reliable D call. CDR3 protein: CSAPYGLDKYNEQFF. DNA for the CDR3: TGCAGTGCTCCCTATGGCCTCGACAAGTACAATGAGCAGTTCTTC.